A single sample is the source of the 14 T cell receptor beta chains below, sequenced in a study of T cell responses to AZD1222 COVID-19 vaccine. Clones were sequenced by immunoSEQ multiplex PCR, and TCRdb holds only the in-frame ones, with some missing. The data contain roughly 83,000 clones, approximately 85% of them singletons. Source: peripheral blood, taken on day 0 of AZD1222 vaccination. The receptor source for this set is an adult in good health.

This chain uses TRBV6-5 with TRBJ2-1; D possibly uses TRBD1 or TRBD2 (6 bases each). The CDR3 has 13 amino acids. CDR1 is MNHEY and CDR2 is SVGAGI in the germline V gene. CDR3 sequence (DNA): TGTAGCGCGGTGGGGGGCCGAGGGCATGAGCAGTTCTTC. This gives the protein CSAVGGRGHEQFF.

The chain uses TRBV10-3 and TRBJ2-1; 12 nucleotides line up with TRBD1. Per the germline V gene, CDR1 is ENHRY and CDR2 is SYGVKD. The CDR3 is 15 amino acids. The junction had 11 bases not matched to a gene; V was cut back by 7 bases and J by 10 bases. The CDR3: CAITPGTGGSREQFF. The CDR3 DNA sequence: TGTGCCATCACCCCCGGGACAGGGGGCTCTAGGGAGCAGTTCTTC.

The chain joins TRBV25-1 to TRBJ2-5, with 8 bases lining up with TRBD2. The CDR3 extends over 15 amino acids. Trimming removed 4 bases from V and 1 base from J; junction bases left unmatched: 5. Germline CDR1 is MGHDK and CDR2 is SYGVNS. Here the CDR3 DNA reads TGTGCCAGCAGTGGGCTTGGGACTAGCCAAGAGACCCAGTACTTC. This encodes CASSGLGTSQETQYF.

This clone turned up a few times. V gene TRBV10-3 combines with J gene TRBJ2-7; 8 bases agree with TRBD1. V was clipped by 6 bases and J by 1 base; unmatched bases: 2. The CDR3 extends over 13 amino acids. Per germline, CDR1 ENHRY and CDR2 SYGVKD. In nucleotides, the CDR3 is TGTGCCATCAGGGACAGGGTTTCCTACGAGCAGTACTTC. As protein: CAIRDRVSYEQYF.

This clone has just a few counts. This chain joins TRBV4-1 and TRBJ1-1; D is perhaps TRBD1 (6 bases). The CDR3 is 16 residues long. Germline V gene data show CDR1 as MGHRA and CDR2 as YSYEKL. V was shortened by 4 bases and J by 0 bases, with 15 bases between the two germline ends. In DNA form, the CDR3 reads TGCGCCAGCAGCCGAAGTAACAGGGCTTTGAACACTGAAGCTTTCTTT. Translating gives CASSRSNRALNTEAFF.

V gene TRBV6-1 combines with J gene TRBJ2-3; 8 bases map to TRBD2. CDR3 size: 16 residues. J was trimmed by 1 base and V by 1 base; bases with no gene match: 4. Germline V lookup: CDR1 MNHNS, CDR2 SASEGT. The CDR3 DNA reads as TGTGCCAGCAGTGAAGTCGCGGGGGGACGCACAGATACGCAGTATTTT. Protein sequence: CASSEVAGGRTDTQYF.

The rearrangement uses TRBV19 and TRBJ1-1; D is uncertain. CDR3 length equals 13 residues. V was clipped by 9 bases and J by 3 bases, with 14 bases between them. Germline V gives CDR1 LNHDA, CDR2 SQIVND (reference sequence). Here the CDR3 reads CASRSSDYTEAFF. Written as DNA, the CDR3 is TGTGCCAGCCGGAGTTCTGATTACACTGAAGCTTTCTTT.

This chain joins TRBV3-1 (or the pseudogene TRBV3-2) and TRBJ1-5, with 9 bases fitting TRBD1. Trimming cost V 3 bases and J 5 bases; bases outside gene matches: 2. CDR3 size: 14 residues. Germline CDR1 reads LGHDT; CDR2 reads YNNKEL (reference sequence). CDR3 nucleotides: TGTGCCAGCAGCCACGGGACAGGGTATCAGCCCCAGCATTTT. It encodes CASSHGTGYQPQHF.

V and J are TRBV9 and TRBJ1-1, with unresolved D. CDR1 and CDR2 from the germline V gene are SGDLS and YYNGEE. This CDR3 is built from 13 residues. Deletions cut 4 bases from V and 1 base from J, with 8 bases between. The CDR3 DNA follows: TGTGCCAGCAGCCCCGAAGGGAACACTGAAGCTTTCTTT. This codes for CASSPEGNTEAFF.

This clone was counted only a few times. This sequence joins TRBV27 and TRBJ1-5; D gene unclear. Germline loops: CDR1 MNHEY, CDR2 SMNVEV (reference sequence). The CDR3 totals 15 residues. V lost 6 bases to trimming and J lost 2 bases, with 14 bases between them. Here the CDR3 reads CASSPLPLGNQPQHF. The DNA for the CDR3 is TGTGCCAGCAGCCCACTCCCGTTGGGCAATCAGCCCCAGCATTTT.

This clone has only a few counts. The J gene is TRBJ2-7, the V gene TRBV6-5; the match to TRBD2 covers 9 bases. The V and J ends lost 6 bases and 0 bases, in that order; junction bases with no gene match: 3. CDR3 length: 14 residues. CDR1 is MNHEY and CDR2 is SVGAGI in the germline V gene. The CDR3 protein is CASSASGASYEQYF. As DNA, the CDR3 is TGTGCCAGCAGCGCTAGCGGGGCCTCCTACGAGCAGTACTTC.

This clone occurred once. This chain joins TRBV19 and TRBJ2-7, with 7 bases identical to TRBD1. V lost 10 bases and J lost 5; bases outside the gene matches: 11. Germline CDR1 reads LNHDA; CDR2 reads SQIVND (reference sequence). The CDR3 is made up of 13 amino acids. The DNA of the CDR3 is TGTGCCACCCGCGTGACAGGGCAGGACGAGCAGTACTTC. Protein: CATRVTGQDEQYF.

The chain carries TRBV9 and TRBJ2-7; no reliable D call. In germline, CDR1 is SGDLS, CDR2 YYNGEE. The CDR3 runs to 14 residues. The germline V and J ends were trimmed by 0 bases and 2 bases, with 9 bases remaining between them. The chain's CDR3 is CASSVDVYTYEQYF. CDR3 bases: TGTGCCAGCAGCGTAGACGTTTATACCTACGAGCAGTACTTC.

This chain joins TRBV6-2 or TRBV6-3 and TRBJ2-3; TRBD2 agrees at 10 bases. The CDR3 has 14 amino acids. Trimming removed 6 bases from V and 4 bases from J; junction bases left unmatched: 4. Germline values: CDR1 MNHEY, CDR2 SVGEGT. CDR3 DNA: TGTGCCAGCAGCAGCGGGAGGGCCGCAGATACGCAGTATTTT. Its protein product is CASSSGRAADTQYF.